The 23 T cell receptor beta chains below were found in one sample sequenced in a study of blood T cell repertoires in COVID-19. The protocol was immunoSEQ multiplex PCR, while the TCRdb copy is restricted to in-frame clones and leaves out a portion. The data show fewer than 250,000 clones, roughly 84% seen once. The sequenced sample consisted of peripheral blood. Source of these receptors: a woman aged 80 or over with COVID-19, enrolled during active disease.

The chain links TRBV7-9 to TRBJ2-6, with TRBD1 as a possible D gene (6 bases). Germline CDR1 is SEHNR and CDR2 is FQNEAQ (reference sequence). This CDR3 is built from 15 residues. Trimming pared 5 bases from V and 4 bases from J, leaving 12 bases between. The CDR3 spells CASSPGVSGANVLTF. CDR3 coding DNA: TGTGCCAGCAGCCCAGGGGTGTCCGGGGCCAACGTCCTGACTTTC.

The chain joins TRBV18 to TRBJ2-2, with a weak D call TRBD1 (6 bases). V was cut by 2 bases and J by 6 bases, with 10 bases left in between. Germline-derived CDR1 and CDR2 are KGHSH and LQKENI. The CDR3 covers 14 residues. The CDR3, as DNA: TGTGCCAGCTCACCAGAGACAGGTCCCGGGGAGCTGTTTTTT. Translation gives CASSPETGPGELFF.

The CDR3 sequence: CASSLTGTSGGYF. The CDR3 DNA reads TGTGCCAGCAGCTTGACCGGGACTAGCGGGGGGTATTTT. This chain links TRBV7-2 with TRBJ2-3; 14 bases line up with TRBD2. The V gene's germline CDR1 is SGHTA and CDR2 FQGNSA. The CDR3 runs to 13 residues. Trimming cost V 3 bases and J 14 bases; bases outside gene matches: 4.

CDR3 protein: CASAGGQNNEQFF. Written as DNA, the CDR3 is TGCGCCAGCGCAGGGGGCCAAAACAATGAGCAGTTCTTC. The chain couples TRBV10-1 to TRBJ2-1; 8 bases map to TRBD1. J was trimmed by 5 bases and V by 8 bases; bases with no gene match: 5. This CDR3 is built from 13 residues. The V gene's germline CDR1 is WNHNN and CDR2 SYGVQD (reference sequence).

The J gene is TRBJ2-2, the V gene TRBV6-5; maybe TRBD2 (5 bases). The CDR3 has 14 residues. Between the trimmed V and J ends, which lost 7 bases and 2 bases, there was a span of 11 bases. Germline V gives CDR1 MNHEY, CDR2 SVGAGI. DNA of the CDR3: TGTGCCAGCAATTCGGCGGGTAACACCGGGGAGCTGTTTTTT. Amino acid sequence: CASNSAGNTGELFF.

This chain links TRBV11-2 with TRBJ2-7; 9 bases are shared with TRBD1. J lost 0 bases, V lost 5 bases, and 5 bases had no gene match. CDR1 is SGHAT and CDR2 is FQNNGV in the germline V gene. CDR3 length: 15 residues. CDR3 sequence: CASSRDRVSSYEQYV. CDR3 nucleotide sequence: TGTGCCAGCAGCCGGGACAGGGTCAGCTCCTACGAGCAGTACGTC.

The gene calls are TRBV5-4 and TRBJ2-5, with D maybe TRBD1 (5 bases). Germline lookup yields CDR1 SGHNT and CDR2 YYREEE (reference sequence). Trimming took 0 bases from V and 1 from J, leaving 13 bases between them. The CDR3 has 16 residues. This CDR3 is CASSLASSRAQETQYF. The CDR3 DNA sequence: TGTGCCAGCAGCTTGGCCTCGTCCAGGGCCCAAGAGACCCAGTACTTC.

The chain has TRBV6-5 and TRBJ1-5, with D perhaps TRBD1 (6 bases). Per the germline V gene, CDR1 is MNHEY and CDR2 is SVGAGI. This CDR3 is 11 amino acids long. Trimming cost V 2 bases and J 13 bases, with 9 bases left between them. This CDR3 reads CASSYMGAQHF. DNA of the CDR3: TGTGCCAGCAGTTACATGGGGGCGCAGCATTTT.

This rearrangement joins TRBV7-8 to TRBJ1-4; D unresolved. This CDR3 has 13 residues. V lost 2 bases to trimming and J lost 8 bases, with 9 bases between them. From germline, CDR1 is SGHVS and CDR2 FQNEAQ. The CDR3 DNA follows: TGTGCCAGCAGCTTATTATGGCGGGAAAAACTGTTTTTT. It yields the protein CASSLLWREKLFF. Using reference TRBV7-8 and TRBJ1-4 for the parts outside the CDR3, the full variable domain is GAGVSQSPRYKVAKRGQDVALRCDPISGHVSLFWYQQALGQGPEFLTYFQNEAQLDKSGLPSDRFFAERPEGSVSTLKIQRTQQEDSAVYLCASSLLWREKLFFGSGTQLSVL.

This clone was found once. The chain combines TRBV3-1 (or the pseudogene TRBV3-2) with TRBJ2-2; D unresolved. Germline V gene data show CDR1 as LGHDT and CDR2 as YNNKEL (reference sequence). The CDR3 runs 13 residues. Trimming took off 11 bases at V and 4 bases at J, with 14 bases between the two ends. CDR3 region: CASSRLSTGELFF. In DNA form, the CDR3 reads TGTGCCTCCAGCAGGTTAAGCACCGGGGAGCTGTTTTTT.

This clone was counted between two and nine times. The V and J genes are TRBV18 and TRBJ1-1; D uncertain. This CDR3 contains 14 residues. Trimming took 6 bases from V and 4 from J, leaving 15 bases between them. Looked up from germline, CDR1 is KGHSH and CDR2 is LQKENI. This chain's CDR3 is CASSPSEGVTEAFF. The CDR3 coding sequence is TGTGCCAGCTCTCCCTCGGAGGGAGTCACTGAAGCTTTCTTT.

V usage is TRBV7-9 and J usage is TRBJ1-1; D gene uncertain. Trimming pared 8 bases from V and 5 bases from J, leaving 15 bases between. Germline assignment: CDR1 SEHNR and CDR2 FQNEAQ (reference sequence). This CDR3 has 13 residues. The CDR3 nucleotides read TGTGCCAGCGTACCTGGAGAGGAAACTGAAGCTTTCTTT. Protein sequence: CASVPGEETEAFF.

This chain uses TRBV28 with TRBJ2-7; D gene uncertain. Trimming cost V 3 bases and J 3 bases, with 9 bases left between them. Germline V gene sequence: CDR1 MDHEN, CDR2 SYDVKM. The CDR3 runs 13 residues. The chain's CDR3 is CASSFPGNYEQYV. The CDR3 nucleotides are TGTGCCAGCAGTTTCCCAGGAAACTACGAGCAGTACGTC.

The chain joins TRBV7-2 to TRBJ2-7; D is unclear. Germline assignment: CDR1 SGHTA and CDR2 FQGNSA. The CDR3 loop spans 14 amino acids. With 5 bases removed from V and 0 bases from J, the gap between germline ends came to 11 bases. The CDR3 region has the DNA TGTGCCAGCAGCGTTTCGACGGGCTCCTACGAGCAGTACTTC. It codes for CASSVSTGSYEQYF.

This clone was recorded only once. CDR3 region: CASRGTSGEMYQETQYF. CDR3 DNA: TGTGCCAGCAGGGGGACTAGCGGGGAGATGTACCAAGAGACCCAGTACTTC. The V gene is TRBV5-4, the J gene TRBJ2-5, with 13 bases fitting TRBD2. This CDR3 comprises 17 residues. Per germline, CDR1 SGHNT and CDR2 YYREEE (reference sequence). Trimming removed 5 bases from V and 0 bases from J; junction bases left unmatched: 7.

The chain couples TRBV7-6 to TRBJ2-1; D is ambiguous. Germline CDR1 is SGHVS and CDR2 is FNYEAQ. This CDR3 has 16 amino acids. With 1 base removed from V and 4 bases from J, the gap between germline ends came to 14 bases. The CDR3 region has the DNA TGTGCCAGCAGCTTAGGAAAGCAACCCTTGTACAATGAGCAGTTCTTC. Its protein product is CASSLGKQPLYNEQFF.

This clone was detected a few times. The chain has TRBV28 and TRBJ2-4; a possible D gene is TRBD1 (6 bases). V was pared by 3 bases and J by 0 bases, with 12 bases between. Germline V gene data show CDR1 as MDHEN and CDR2 as SYDVKM. CDR3 length: 16 residues. The CDR3 loop reads CASSFSDSVAKNIQYF. DNA for the CDR3: TGTGCCAGCAGTTTTTCGGACAGCGTAGCCAAAAACATTCAGTACTTC. The full variable domain, with the rest looked up from reference TRBV28 and TRBJ2-4, is DVKVTQSSRYLVKRTGEKVFLECVQDMDHENMFWYRQDPGLGLRLIYFSYDVKMKEKGDIPEGYSVSREKKERFSLILESASTNQTSMYLCASSFSDSVAKNIQYFGAGTRLSVL.

The genes are TRBV6-5 and TRBJ2-1; 8 bases agree with TRBD2. CDR1 is MNHEY and CDR2 is SVGAGI in the germline V gene. This CDR3 spans 14 amino acids. V lost 5 bases to trimming and J lost 6 bases; unmatched junction nucleotides: 6. CDR3 region: CASSSGGGGNEQFF. The CDR3 DNA sequence: TGTGCCAGCAGTAGCGGGGGAGGGGGCAATGAGCAGTTCTTC.

The chain employs TRBV5-1 and TRBJ2-3; perhaps TRBD1 as D (6 bases). Germline lookup yields CDR1 SGHRS and CDR2 YFSETQ. This CDR3 spans 15 amino acids. Trimming stripped 1 base from V and 0 bases from J, with 9 bases between. In DNA form, the CDR3 reads TGCGCCAGCAGCTTGACAGGGAGTAGCACAGATACGCAGTATTTT. This gives the protein CASSLTGSSTDTQYF.

The chain is built from TRBV7-2 and TRBJ2-1, with 12 bases matching TRBD2. V shed 6 bases, J shed 9 bases, and the junction held 9 bases outside the gene matches. Per germline, CDR1 SGHTA and CDR2 FQGNSA. The CDR3 covers 15 residues. CDR3 in amino acids: CASRLRLAGVGEQFF. The CDR3 bases are TGTGCCAGCAGACTCCGACTAGCGGGGGTGGGTGAGCAGTTCTTC.

The genes are TRBV5-5 and TRBJ2-5; the D gene is possibly TRBD2 (6 bases). CDR1 is SGHKS, CDR2 YYEKEE, per germline (reference sequence). Deletions cut 4 bases from V and 5 bases from J, with 12 bases between. The CDR3 has 13 amino acids. The chain's CDR3 is CASSRLGRETQYF. The CDR3, as DNA: TGTGCCAGCAGCAGACTAGGGCGGGAGACCCAGTACTTC.

The rearrangement links TRBV11-3 to TRBJ1-1; TRBD1 is a possible D gene (5 bases). V shed 5 bases and J shed 1 base, with 8 bases lying between them. Per germline, CDR1 SGHNT and CDR2 YENEEA. The CDR3 is 13 amino acids. CDR3 DNA: TGTGCCAGCAGCCCCGGACAGAACACTGAAGCTTTCTTT. It encodes CASSPGQNTEAFF.

A single count supports this clone. The J gene is TRBJ1-2, the V gene TRBV10-3, with D possibly matching TRBD1 (6 bases). The germline gives CDR1 ENHRY, CDR2 SYGVKD. With 10 bases removed from V and 1 base from J, the gap between germline ends came to 25 bases. The CDR3 is made up of 17 amino acids. DNA for the CDR3: TGTGCCAACCCCAAACCCCGGGACACATACCTTAACTATGGCTACACCTTC. This sequence encodes CANPKPRDTYLNYGYTF.